This T cell receptor (beta chain) is from a study of T cell responses to AZD1222 COVID-19 vaccine (dated by TCRdb to about 2021). At the level of the whole study: A total of approximately 240 trial participants underwent TCR sequencing, of whom about 210 received two doses of AZD1222 and some 26 received two doses of the MenACWY control vaccine. Trial participants were enrolled by age into subgroups of 18-55, 56-69 and 70-plus years, and about 150, 27 and 61 TCR-sequenced participants, respectively, were included in these subgroups.

Deletion took 5 bases off V and 6 bases off J, with a span of 26 bases between the germline ends. Based on the germline V gene, the CDR1 and CDR2 sequences are SNHLY and FYNNEI. The CDR3, cysteine through phenylalanine, is 17 amino acids long. Of all the DNA, just the CDR3 is kept, 51 bases in frame from base 1. With regard to this clone: Its target antigen remains unknown.

The CDR3 regions of human TCRbeta chains were subjected to immunosequencing. On the authors' methods: TCRs in the repertoires were compared against a reference library of SARS-CoV-2-specific TCRs that had been generated with the MIRA antigen-specificity platform. Breadth meant the fraction of unique TCRs that were SARS-CoV-2-associated, whereas depth meant the fraction of total T cells that were SARS-CoV-2-associated. Using the MIRA data, every spike-specific TCR was mapped to the spike region that the TCR reacted to and assigned to either a CD4 or a CD8 class. Log10-transformed breadth and depth values were compared by one-way ANOVA with Sidak's multiple comparisons tests. Held by TCRdb, this immuneACCESS table contains in-frame sequences only and omits some clones. Under half of the omission traces to an unresolved V gene where checked; the cause of the rest is unknown. Clone size and the V and J calls come from that table; the DNA yielded D and trimming. This specimen's table enumerates about 140,000 clones. The biggest ten clones account for about 2.2% of the sample.

Broad study findings and their caveats: Participants were mostly white British and included more females than males, and it was suggested by the authors that clonal diversity may have been underestimated. Spike-specific TCR breadth and depth rose significantly after two AZD1222 doses compared with day 0 and with MenACWY recipients. Conclusions about previously exposed vaccinees were limited because only a handful of AZD1222 recipients were SARS-CoV-2 seropositive at baseline. In the small 56-69-year group, the increase in depth fell short of significance, most likely because of low power. Reportedly, almost half of the unique spike-specific TCRs recognized epitopes lying outside the regions that are mutated in the B.1.351 and B.1.1.7 variants. Because no day 14 peak-response samples were available, repertoires were characterized only after the peak T cell response. The vaccine-associated CD4 TCRs covered the entire spike protein, and the dominant responses fell in regions 160-218 and 743-854.

Per the publication, the time point label means: baseline before first vaccination. Vaccinee samples were obtained from the UK trials COV001 and COV002, which included a single-blind randomized controlled phase 2/3 trial of AZD1222 (ChAdOx1 nCoV-19) in healthy adults. Trial participant PBMC samples were collected at day 0 and day 28 after the second dose for TCRbeta chain sequencing. The chain couples TRBV2 to TRBJ2-7; TRBD2 is perhaps the D gene, given 7 matching bases. Source material: peripheral blood. The receptor was derived from an adult in good health. The encoded CDR3 is CASSWGASGEGVGEQYF. The DNA is as follows: TGTGCCAGCAGTTGGGGAGCATCAGGGGAGGGGGTAGGCGAGCAGTACTTC. Here the CDR3 is joined to the reference TRBV2 and TRBJ2-7 genes, and the full variable domain is: EPEVTQTPSHQVTQMGQEVILRCVPISNHLYFYWYRQILGQKVEFLVSFYNNEISEKSEIFDDQFSVERPDGSNFTLKIRSTKLEDSAMYFCASSWGASGEGVGEQYFGPGTRLTVT.